One sample yielded the 6 T cell receptor beta chains listed below, sequenced in a study of blood T cell repertoires in COVID-19. Using immunoSEQ multiplex PCR, the repertoire was profiled, and TCRdb retains in-frame clones only, with some absent. The sample includes around 300,000 clones, around nine tenths of them seen just once. Sequencing used peripheral blood. The receptors were sampled from a woman aged 40 to 49 who had recovered from COVID-19.

As concerns this clone: This sample also contains other DNA sequences that code for the same CDR3. This rearrangement joins TRBV9 to TRBJ2-3; D gene ambiguous. Trimming took 0 bases from V and 1 from J, leaving 3 bases between them. The CDR3 loop spans 13 amino acids. The germline V gene encodes CDR1 SGDLS and CDR2 YYNGEE. The CDR3 coding sequence is TGTGCCAGCAGCGTAGGCGGCACAGATACGCAGTATTTT. It encodes CASSVGGTDTQYF.

The chain carries TRBV28 and TRBJ2-3, with 15 positions matching TRBD2. V was clipped by 4 bases and J by 1 base; unmatched bases: 9. The germline CDR1 and CDR2 sequences are MDHEN and SYDVKM. The CDR3 has 19 residues. The CDR3 nucleotides read TGTGCCAGCAGTTACGGACTAGCGGGAGGGCCGAAGGGCACAGATACGCAGTATTTT. This translates into CASSYGLAGGPKGTDTQYF.

This clone was recorded a few times. This chain joins TRBV14 and TRBJ2-1; D is possibly TRBD2 (6 bases). Germline assignment: CDR1 SGHDN and CDR2 FVKESK. V was trimmed by 2 bases and J by 11 bases, leaving 10 bases between them. The CDR3 contains 12 residues. CDR3 sequence: CASSQTSRQQFF. The CDR3 DNA follows: TGTGCCAGCAGCCAAACTAGCCGGCAGCAGTTCTTC.

This clone was observed at least ten times. The chain is built from TRBV11-3 and TRBJ2-7, with unresolved D. Germline CDR1 is SGHNT and CDR2 is YENEEA. V was clipped by 1 base and J by 0 bases, with 7 bases between them. This CDR3 is 14 amino acids long. CDR3 protein: CASSLGPSSYEQYF. CDR3 nucleotides: TGTGCCAGCAGCTTAGGTCCCAGCTCCTACGAGCAGTACTTC.

The chain employs TRBV6-5 and TRBJ2-7; 9 bases match TRBD1. V trimming: 7 bases; J trimming: 3 bases; junction bases outside the gene matches: 4. The germline V gene has CDR1 MNHEY and CDR2 SVGAGI. This CDR3 region has 13 residues. CDR3 DNA: TGTGCCAGCAATAGACAGGGGGGCTACGAGCAGTACTTC. Amino acid sequence: CASNRQGGYEQYF.

This chain connects TRBV19 to TRBJ2-3, with 12 bases aligning to TRBD2. V lost 6 bases and J lost 1; bases outside the gene matches: 8. CDR1 is LNHDA, CDR2 SQIVND, per germline (reference sequence). There are 17 residues in the CDR3. CDR3 bases: TGTGCCAGTAGGAGACTAGCGGGAGAAGGGGGCACAGATACGCAGTATTTT. This codes for CASRRLAGEGGTDTQYF.